This T cell receptor beta chain was sequenced during a study of T cell responses to AZD1222 COVID-19 vaccine. Study results and caveats: As reported, nearly half of all spike-specific TCRs target variant regions that are unmutated. Only five to seven AZD1222 recipients were seropositive at baseline.

As regards this clone: Its antigen is still unknown.

Germline assignment: CDR1 KGHDR and CDR2 SFDVKD. V dropped 9 bases and J dropped 4 bases, with 21 bases sitting between them. The CDR3 is 16 amino acids. The table came from immunoSEQ multiplex PCR; TCRdb's copy has only in-frame clones and leaves some out. The table records under 130,000 clones, roughly 85% of them present only once. Sequences were derived from peripheral blood, sampled 28 days after the second AZD1222 dose. V gene TRBV24-1 combines with J gene TRBJ1-5; D not resolved. This TCR derives from an adult who received the AZD1222 COVID-19 vaccine. CDR3 sequence: CATSAGEVRRNQPQHF. DNA of the CDR3: TGTGCCACCTCAGCGGGAGAGGTCCGCCGGAATCAGCCCCAGCATTTT.